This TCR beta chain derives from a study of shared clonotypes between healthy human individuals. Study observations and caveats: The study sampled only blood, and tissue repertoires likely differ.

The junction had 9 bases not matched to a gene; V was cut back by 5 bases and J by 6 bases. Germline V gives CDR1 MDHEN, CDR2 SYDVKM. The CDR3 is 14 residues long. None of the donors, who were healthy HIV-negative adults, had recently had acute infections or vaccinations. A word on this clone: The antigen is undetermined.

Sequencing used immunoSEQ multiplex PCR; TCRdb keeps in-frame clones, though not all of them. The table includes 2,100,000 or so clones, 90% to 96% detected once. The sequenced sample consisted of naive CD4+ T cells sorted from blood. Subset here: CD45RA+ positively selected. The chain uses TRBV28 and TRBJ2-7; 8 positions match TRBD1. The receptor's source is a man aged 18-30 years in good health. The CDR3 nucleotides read TGTGCCAGCAGTGCAGGGGGCGGTTTTCTCGAGCAGTACTTC. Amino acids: CASSAGGGFLEQYF.